The T cell receptor beta chain described here comes from a study of T cells in Graves' hyperthyroidism and ophthalmopathy (dated 2019 in TCRdb). A note on the overall study: Peripheral blood samples were taken at the time of initial diagnosis, prior to any treatment. Following sampling, methimazole starting at 30 mg daily was given to hyperthyroidism patients, and high-dose intravenous methylprednisolone was given to ophthalmopathy patients. In about six Graves' hyperthyroidism patients, the study also compared T-cell repertoires from thyroid tissue with T-cell repertoires from blood. The paper describes TCR Vbeta CDR3 sequencing of around 130 peripheral blood samples, made up of roughly 45 ophthalmopathy patients, approximately 76 hyperthyroidism patients and about 17 progressor patients. Prospective prediction of ophthalmopathy was tested in an independent validation cohort consisting of 18 hyperthyroidism patients and about 17 patients who later progressed to ophthalmopathy. A discovery cohort of about a hundred patients, about 43 with Graves' ophthalmopathy and approximately 60 with stable Graves' hyperthyroidism, was used to find distinguishing TCR V-J signatures. The 100 or so discovery patients were divided at random into training and test sets in a 7:3 ratio. On the study overall, not on this receptor specifically: During validation, the model predicted progression to ophthalmopathy a median of roughly 7.1 months ahead of onset, with approximately 71% sensitivity and about 75% specificity. Sample size was not statistically predetermined, and blinding of investigators to group allocation was not performed. Blood samples also contained most of the expanded thyroid clonotypes (frequency above 0.001), which suggests that blood repertoires may reflect thyroid immune responses. In cross-validation, a model built on a 13 V-J signature told ophthalmopathy apart from stable hyperthyroidism with 85% to 90% sensitivity and around 81% specificity, and in testing the same model reached 80%/75%.

With respect to this clonotype: It lacks a known antigen. No per-base quality is available; no much larger clone lies one base away.

A distance of 8 bases separates the germline ends of V and J, which lose 0 bases and 2 bases respectively. The CDR3 contains 14 residues, cysteine and phenylalanine counted. This entry keeps only the CDR3 DNA: 42 bases, framed from base 1. The germline V gene provides CDR1 MNHEY and CDR2 SVGEGT. Ophthalmopathy patients had moderately to severely active disease, with a Clinical Activity Score of 3 or more, a NOSPECS grade of 4 or more, and a disease duration of less than 3 months. Any patient with an uncontrolled infection, another autoimmune disease, pregnancy or lactation was excluded. Diagnoses relied on clinical symptoms, serum thyroxine and TRAb, thyroid ultrasound and orbital computed tomography. PBMCs were separated from approximately 10 ml of fresh peripheral blood using Ficoll-Paque density gradient centrifugation. Total RNA was extracted with Trizol reagent, and quality was checked on an Agilent 2100 Bioanalyzer.

The TCR beta CDR3 regions were amplified from RNA transcripts. The first round of RT-PCR for the TCR CDR3 was performed with the HTBI primer set and the Qiagen OneStep RT-PCR kit. Libraries were constructed in a second round of multiplex PCR, after which size selection and purification were carried out. Paired-end sequencing of the libraries was performed with 100 bp reads on an Illumina HiSeq2000. Regarding the original processing steps: Raw data were processed with SOAPnuke, discarding reads with adapters, uncalled bases, mean Phred below 15, or no exact constant-primer or identifier match. COPE v1.2.5 was used to merge the high-quality paired reads, and each unique nucleotide sequence was defined as a clonotype. MiTCR v1.1 was used to align clonotypes to the IMGT TRBV, TRBD and TRBJ reference segments. Only V-J combinations with frequency above 0.0001, covering 99% to 99.2% of repertoires, were analysed. A TCS score was defined as the ratio of F50 (clonal expansion) to E x V (chaos), with BLOSUM62-based TCRdist applied between CDR3 peptides within each V-J. Welch's t-statistics and random forest reduced around 510 V-J features to around 14, which were used in a naive Bayes classifier (R e1071). TCRdb took the public reads, trimmed them with fastp at Q25, ran MiXCR for clone calling and kept in-frame beta chains. Every CDR3 protein is listed once, alongside the most common genes and DNA of its rows. The V and J calls were not made by the authors but by TCRdb's processing. This sample holds 310,000 or so distinct CDR3 sequences; more than 15% were observed only once. The ten largest clones take up about 51% of the sample.

The sequence links TRBV6-2 or TRBV6-3 to TRBJ2-7; TRBD2 is a possible D gene, resting on 5 matching bases. Sequences were obtained from blood. This receptor was identified in a woman aged 55-75 years with Graves' ophthalmopathy. CDR3 sequence: CASSYSRTAYEQYF. The nucleotides read TGTGCCAGCAGTTACTCGAGGACTGCCTACGAGCAGTACTTC.